What follows are 3 T cell receptor beta chains derived from one specimen sequenced in a study of blood T cell repertoires in COVID-19. TCRdb keeps only in-frame clones here, not all; method: immunoSEQ multiplex PCR. The sample gives about 91,000 clones, 88% of which show up once; roughly 7.4% is in the top ten. The specimen sequenced was peripheral blood. These receptors came from a woman aged 70 to 79 with acute or convalescent COVID-19.

This sequence joins TRBV6-2 or TRBV6-3 and TRBJ1-3; D gene uncertain. Germline V gene lookup returns CDR1 MNHEY and CDR2 SVGEGT. V dropped 6 bases and J dropped 3 bases, with 18 bases sitting between them. The CDR3 spans 16 residues. CDR3 region: CASSTLGDLGGNTIYF. The CDR3 region has the DNA TGTGCCAGCAGCACCCTAGGCGACTTAGGTGGAAACACCATATATTTT.

The CDR3, as DNA: TGCGCCAGCAGGGAGACTAGCGGGAGTTGGGATACGCAGTATTTT. Translating it yields CASRETSGSWDTQYF. This chain links TRBV5-1 with TRBJ2-3, with 12 bases aligning to TRBD2. The CDR3 is 15 amino acids. V trimming: 5 bases; J trimming: 6 bases; junction bases outside the gene matches: 7. Looked up from germline, CDR1 is SGHRS and CDR2 is YFSETQ.

This clone showed up just once. CDR3 DNA sequence: TGTGCCAGCAGCCTCGGGGGCGAGCAGTACTTC. Translating gives CASSLGGEQYF. The chain employs TRBV14 and TRBJ2-7, with D maybe TRBD2 (6 bases). Trimming stripped 4 bases from V and 6 bases from J, with 7 bases between. CDR3 length: 11 amino acids. The germline V gene encodes CDR1 SGHDN and CDR2 FVKESK.